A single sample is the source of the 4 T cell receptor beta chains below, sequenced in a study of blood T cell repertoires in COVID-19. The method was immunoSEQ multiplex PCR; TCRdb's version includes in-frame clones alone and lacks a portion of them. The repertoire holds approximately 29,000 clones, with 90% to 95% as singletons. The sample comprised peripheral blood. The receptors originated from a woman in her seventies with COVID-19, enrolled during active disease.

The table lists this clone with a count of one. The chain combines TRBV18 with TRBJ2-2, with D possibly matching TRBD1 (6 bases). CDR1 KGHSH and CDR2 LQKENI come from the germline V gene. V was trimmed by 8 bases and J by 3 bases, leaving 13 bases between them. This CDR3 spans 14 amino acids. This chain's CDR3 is CASTQGRDTGELFF. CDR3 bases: TGTGCCAGCACTCAGGGGCGTGACACCGGGGAGCTGTTTTTT.

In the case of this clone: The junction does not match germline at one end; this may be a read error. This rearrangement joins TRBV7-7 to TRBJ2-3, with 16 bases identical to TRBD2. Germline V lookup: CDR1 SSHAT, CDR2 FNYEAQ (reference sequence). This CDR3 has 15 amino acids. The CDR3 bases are TGTGCTAGCAGCCCGGGACTAGCGGGAGGGGATACGCAGTATTTT. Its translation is CASSPGLAGGDTQYF.

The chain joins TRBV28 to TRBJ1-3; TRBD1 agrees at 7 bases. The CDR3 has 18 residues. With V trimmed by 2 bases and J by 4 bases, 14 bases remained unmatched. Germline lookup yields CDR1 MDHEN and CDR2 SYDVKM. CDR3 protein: CASSLPPPGQKYGNTIYF. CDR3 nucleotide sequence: TGTGCCAGCAGTTTACCTCCTCCGGGACAGAAGTACGGAAACACCATATATTTT.

CDR3 loop: CASSPGLAISYEQYF. CDR3 DNA sequence: TGTGCCAGCAGCCCGGGACTAGCGATCTCCTACGAGCAGTACTTC. V is TRBV7-2 and J is TRBJ2-7, with 10 bases identical to TRBD2. V lost 5 bases, J lost 0 bases, and 4 bases stayed unmatched. Germline CDR1 is SGHTA and CDR2 is FQGNSA. The CDR3 runs to 15 residues. The full variable domain, with the rest looked up from reference TRBV7-2 and TRBJ2-7, is GAGVSQSPSNKVTEKGKDVELRCDPISGHTALYWYRQSLGQGLEFLIYFQGNSAPDKSGLPSDRFSAERTGGSVSTLTIQRTQQEDSAVYLCASSPGLAISYEQYFGPGTRLTVT.